This is a list of T cell receptor beta chains from one sample in a study of chemoradiotherapy in HPV16-positive cancers. Clones were sequenced by immunoSEQ multiplex PCR, and TCRdb holds only the in-frame ones, with some missing. The sample has some 3,300 clones; 70% to 90% are singletons. Sequencing was performed on tumor tissue, taken from a patient who underwent chemoradiotherapy. The receptors here all came from a human donor with HPV-associated anogenital cancer. The CDR3 runs from the conserved cysteine through the conserved F or W. The order of the fields is V gene, D gene, clone size, J gene, CDR3 protein, CDR3 DNA. D genes are given only for firm matches. Expanded clones get a size class; other rows say once, few or many, or leave the size out.

>TRBV29-1|-|-|TRBJ2-1
CSVWTVSSYNEQFF
TGCAGCGTTTGGACGGTTAGCTCCTACAATGAGCAGTTCTTC
>TRBV27|-|-|TRBJ2-3
CASSLWWGTDTQYF
TGTGCCAGCAGTTTGTGGTGGGGCACAGATACGCAGTATTTT
>TRBV28|-|-|TRBJ1-4
CASSSPGLEKLFF
TGTGCCAGCAGTTCCCCGGGACTCGAAAAACTGTTTTTT
>TRBV7-8|-|-|TRBJ1-1
CASSQERGLQEAFF
TGTGCCAGCAGCCAAGAAAGGGGTCTTCAGGAAGCTTTCTTT
>TRBV9|-|-|TRBJ2-7
CASSPSGARGYEQYF
TGTGCCAGCAGCCCGTCGGGGGCCAGGGGGTACGAGCAGTACTTC
>TRBV10-3|TRBD2|-|TRBJ2-7
CAISEGLGSGGSLEQYF
TGTGCCATCAGTGAAGGTTTGGGAAGCGGGGGTTCCTTGGAGCAGTACTTC
>TRBV28|TRBD1|-|TRBJ1-5
CASSSGTAWEPQHF
TGTGCCAGCAGTTCCGGGACAGCGTGGGAGCCCCAGCATTTT
>TRBV9|-|-|TRBJ2-3
CASSVASDTYTDTQYF
TGTGCCAGCAGCGTAGCGTCGGACACCTACACAGATACGCAGTATTTT
>TRBV6-5|-|-|TRBJ1-6
CASSYSTGTGGSPLHF
TGTGCCAGCAGTTACTCGACCGGGACTGGCGGTTCACCCCTCCACTTT
>TRBV6-4|-|-|TRBJ1-5
CASSEGSNQPQHF
TGTGCCAGCAGTGAAGGTAGCAATCAGCCCCAGCATTTT
>TRBV6-4|TRBD1|-|TRBJ1-1
CASRVTGDPSDEAFF
TGTGCCAGCAGGGTGACAGGGGATCCTTCGGATGAAGCTTTCTTT
>TRBV7-9|TRBD1|-|TRBJ1-6
CASSLTGTGESPLHF
TGTGCCAGCAGCTTAACCGGGACAGGGGAGTCACCCCTCCACTTT
>TRBV11-2|TRBD1|once|TRBJ1-2
CASSLGGQGLDGYTF
TGTGCCAGCAGCTTAGGGGGACAGGGGTTGGATGGCTACACCTTC
>TRBV11-2|-|-|TRBJ2-1
CASSQSTGGGEQFF
TGTGCCAGCAGCCAATCTACCGGAGGGGGTGAGCAGTTCTTC
>TRBV7-3|-|-|TRBJ1-2
CASSSTQGYGYTF
TGTGCCAGCAGCTCCACCCAGGGCTATGGCTACACCTTC
>TRBV14|TRBD2|-|TRBJ2-1
CASSQQRLAGGGEQFF
TGTGCCAGCAGCCAACAAAGACTAGCGGGGGGTGGTGAGCAGTTCTTC
>TRBV29-1|-|once|TRBJ1-5
CSVWHGWPEPQHF
TGCAGCGTATGGCATGGGTGGCCCGAGCCCCAGCATTTT
>TRBV6-5|-|-|TRBJ2-3
CASRRGDTQYF
TGTGCCAGCAGAAGAGGAGATACGCAGTATTTT
>TRBV5-1|TRBD2|-|TRBJ2-5
CASSSRGLAGETQYF
TGCGCCAGCAGCTCCCGGGGACTAGCGGGAGAGACCCAGTACTTC
>TRBV27|-|-|TRBJ2-5
CASSIHRVSEQYF
TGTGCCAGCAGTATCCACAGGGTGAGTGAGCAGTACTTC
>TRBV6-4|-|-|TRBJ1-6
CASSDIIGSPLHF
TGTGCCAGCAGTGACATAATAGGTTCACCCCTCCACTTT
>TRBV11-2|TRBD2|-|TRBJ2-1
CASSGDAGGYNEQFF
TGTGCCAGCAGCGGGGATGCGGGGGGCTACAATGAGCAGTTCTTC
>TRBV19|TRBD2|-|TRBJ2-1
CASSSPLLAGGRNEQFF
TGTGCCAGTAGTTCGCCCCTCCTAGCGGGGGGTCGCAATGAGCAGTTCTTC
>TRBV21-1|-|-|TRBJ1-2
CASSKARGNLGYTF
TGTGCCAGCAGCAAAGCGCGGGGAAATTTGGGCTACACCTTC
>TRBV7-9|-|-|TRBJ1-1
CASSFLRSTGTNTEAFF
TGTGCCAGCAGCTTCCTTCGGTCCACGGGGACGAACACTGAAGCTTTCTTT
>TRBV19|-|-|TRBJ1-5
CAGGGGKYSNQPQHF
TGTGCAGGGGGTGGGGGAAAATATAGCAATCAGCCCCAGCATTTT
>TRBV29-1|TRBD1|-|TRBJ2-7
CSVEGLGTGEKQQYF
TGCAGCGTTGAAGGTCTCGGGACAGGGGAGAAGCAGCAGTACTTC
>TRBV5-1|TRBD1|-|TRBJ1-2
CASSLGQGVGGGGYTF
TGCGCCAGCAGCTTGGGGCAGGGGGTAGGAGGTGGTGGCTACACCTTC
>TRBV11-3|-|-|TRBJ2-3
CASSLEAGTDTQYF
TGTGCCAGCAGCTTAGAAGCAGGGACAGATACGCAGTATTTT
>TRBV10-3|-|-|TRBJ1-4
CAISGGGSEKLFF
TGTGCCATCAGTGGGGGAGGGAGTGAAAAACTGTTTTTT
>TRBV15|-|-|TRBJ2-5
CATSWGGRGQETQYF
TGTGCCACCAGCTGGGGGGGCAGGGGCCAAGAGACCCAGTACTTC
>TRBV6-4|TRBD2|once|TRBJ2-3
CASSDSSGGADTQYF
TGTGCCAGCAGTGACTCTAGCGGGGGGGCAGATACGCAGTATTTT
>TRBV5-6|-|few|TRBJ2-7
CASSLGRTYEQYF
TGTGCCAGCAGCTTGGGCAGGACCTACGAGCAGTACTTC
>TRBV5-4|TRBD1|-|TRBJ2-3
CASSLGTGGTDTQYF
TGTGCCAGCAGCTTGGGAACAGGGGGCACAGATACGCAGTATTTT
>TRBV5-1|-|-|TRBJ1-1
CASSLGIFSLKSNTEAFF
TGCGCCAGCAGCTTGGGCATCTTCTCCTTGAAGTCGAACACTGAAGCTTTCTTT
>TRBV29-1|-|-|TRBJ1-1
CSVAPGWGMNTEAFF
TGCAGCGTTGCCCCCGGCTGGGGGATGAACACTGAAGCTTTCTTT
>TRBV7-2|-|once|TRBJ1-1
CASSLAATQNTEAFF
TGTGCCAGCAGCTTAGCGGCCACGCAGAACACTGAAGCTTTCTTT
>TRBV2|TRBD2|-|TRBJ2-3
CASSEASGGAVDTQYF
TGTGCCAGCAGTGAAGCTAGCGGGGGGGCCGTAGATACGCAGTATTTT
>TRBV5-4|TRBD2|few|TRBJ2-1
CAAGVFYNEQFF
TGTGCAGCGGGGGTTTTTTACAATGAGCAGTTCTTC
>TRBV29-1|-|-|TRBJ2-1
CSVEHPGRSSYNEQFF
TGCAGCGTTGAACATCCGGGACGTAGCTCCTACAATGAGCAGTTCTTC
>TRBV28|-|-|TRBJ2-2
CATKRSTGELFF
TGTGCCACCAAACGGAGCACCGGGGAGCTGTTTTTT
>TRBV27|-|-|TRBJ1-3
CASSLSRLMSVGAFGNTIYF
TGTGCCAGCAGTTTATCGAGGCTCATGTCAGTTGGGGCTTTTGGAAACACCATATATTTT
>TRBV2|-|-|TRBJ1-5
CASSTDSSNQPQHF
TGTGCCAGCAGCACCGACAGCAGCAATCAGCCCCAGCATTTT
>TRBV15|-|-|TRBJ1-2
CATSRATGSPRHTF
TGTGCCACCAGCAGAGCCACCGGGTCACCCCGGCACACCTTC
>TRBV5-4|-|-|TRBJ2-3
CASSSAITDTQYF
TGTGCCAGCAGCTCTGCTATCACAGATACGCAGTATTTT